This T cell receptor (beta chain) was obtained from a study of spatial heterogeneity in lung cancer. TCRdb passed the 5' RACE reads through MiXCR, listing each CDR3 protein once. This sample carries about 25,000 distinct CDR3 sequences, over 6% of them seen once, and the ten largest clones take around an eighth. Ten or more counts support this clonotype. Germline values: CDR1 SGHDT, CDR2 YYEEEE. There are 14 residues in the CDR3. V lost 4 bases to trimming and J lost 1 base, with 9 bases between them. Stated time point: sample taken at primary tumor resection. Material for sequencing was whole RNA from tumor, nontumor lung or frozen PBMC, left unsorted.

The source was PBMCs, collected at surgery. The chain employs TRBV5-6 and TRBJ1-5; D may be TRBD1 (6 bases). The TCR originated in a male donor with early-stage non-small cell lung cancer. DNA for the CDR3: TGTGCCAGCAGCCTGGGGGGCAGCAATCAGCCCCAGCATTTT. Its translation: CASSLGGSNQPQHF.